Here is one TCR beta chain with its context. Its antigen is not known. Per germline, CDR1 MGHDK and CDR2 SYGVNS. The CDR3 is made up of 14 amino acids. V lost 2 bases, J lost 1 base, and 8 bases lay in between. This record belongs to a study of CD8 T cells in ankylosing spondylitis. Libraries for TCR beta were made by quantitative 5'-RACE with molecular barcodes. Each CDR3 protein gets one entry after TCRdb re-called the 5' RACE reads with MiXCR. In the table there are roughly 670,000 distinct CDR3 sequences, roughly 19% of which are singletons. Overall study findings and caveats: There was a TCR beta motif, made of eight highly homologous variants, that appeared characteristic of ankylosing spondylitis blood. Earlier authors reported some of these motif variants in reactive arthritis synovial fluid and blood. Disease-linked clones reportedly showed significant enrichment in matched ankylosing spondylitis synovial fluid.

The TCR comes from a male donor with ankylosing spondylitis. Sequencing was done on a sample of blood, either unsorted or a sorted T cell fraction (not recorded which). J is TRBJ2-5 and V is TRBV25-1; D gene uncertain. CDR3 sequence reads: CASSEARVQETQYF. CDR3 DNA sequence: TGTGCCAGCAGTGAAGCCCGAGTCCAAGAGACCCAGTACTTC.